This is a list of T cell receptor beta chains from one sample in a study of T-cell reconstitution after alpha-beta-depleted transplantation in children. A single record per CDR3 protein comes from TCRdb applying MiXCR to the PCR reads. The data contain about 460,000 distinct CDR3 sequences, under 12% of them singletons. This sample comprised PBMCs, obtained before TCRalphabeta/CD19-depleted stem cell transplant. The receptors stem from a child under 10 years old with inherited bone marrow failure, due to receive a stem cell transplant. Both conserved end residues are part of each CDR3. The order of the fields is J gene, V gene, clone size, CDR3 protein. Size is stated for part of the rows, as once, few or many counts, or as a class when the clone is expanded.

J gene: TRBJ1-2; V gene: TRBV12-3/TRBV12-4; clone size: many; CDR3 protein: CASSLTGDSTYGYTF
J gene: TRBJ1-5; V gene: TRBV10-3; clone size: many; CDR3 protein: CAISEQGVVQPQHF
J gene: TRBJ2-5; V gene: TRBV5-6; clone size: few; CDR3 protein: CASSPGLTGETQYF
J gene: TRBJ1-5; V gene: TRBV11-2; clone size: many; CDR3 protein: CASSLVAGDSNQPQHF
J gene: TRBJ2-7; V gene: TRBV4-3; clone size: many; CDR3 protein: CASSQEPSGNVYEQYF
J gene: TRBJ1-1; V gene: TRBV12-3/TRBV12-4; clone size: few; CDR3 protein: CASSQGEWGFF
J gene: TRBJ2-5; V gene: TRBV11-2; clone size: many; CDR3 protein: CASSSGGWDSQETQYF
J gene: TRBJ2-3; V gene: TRBV12-3/TRBV12-4; clone size: many; CDR3 protein: CASSPRGQGSTDTQYF
J gene: TRBJ2-1; V gene: TRBV20-1; clone size: many; CDR3 protein: CSARPSGRTYNEQFF
J gene: TRBJ2-7; V gene: TRBV11-2; clone size: .; CDR3 protein: CASSLGSTDREGDYEQYF
J gene: TRBJ2-7; V gene: TRBV12-3/TRBV12-4; clone size: many; CDR3 protein: CASSLSGDYEQYF
J gene: TRBJ2-1; V gene: TRBV21-1; clone size: many; CDR3 protein: CASSKVAVLYNEQFF
J gene: TRBJ2-1; V gene: TRBV7-9; clone size: many; CDR3 protein: CASSGPGLATYNEQFF